The 25 T cell receptor beta chains reported below all come from one sample, sequenced in a study of T cells after posttransplantation cyclophosphamide (dated by TCRdb to 2016 to 2017). Libraries were prepared through the immunoSEQ multiplex PCR assay. Drawn from immuneACCESS, this table holds only the in-frame rearrangements with V and J called that TCRdb kept. Clones are partly lost; checked studies trace under half to an unresolved V gene and leave the rest unexplained. The sample includes 15,000 to 19,000 clones, with almost 85% observed a single time. The ten top clones hold over 4.5% of the sample. The control cohort consisted of about ten patients who had myeloablative marrow transplants with methotrexate plus a calcineurin inhibitor and who were sampled 1 year after transplant. The sequencing used PBMCs, collected more than 350 days after allogeneic stem cell transplant with calcineurin inhibitor and methotrexate. The receptors stem from a male patient under 35 who received an allogeneic stem cell transplant from a related donor, was CMV-positive, and had no GVHD. In transplant recipients, some T cells may be of donor rather than host origin.

This chain uses TRBV7-2 with TRBJ2-7; TRBD2 might be the D (6 bases). Germline-derived CDR1 and CDR2 are SGHTA and FQGNSA. The CDR3 extends over 16 amino acids. V gave up 5 bases and J gave up 0 bases, with 17 bases separating them. CDR3 protein: CASSPGGPVSSYEQYF. The CDR3 nucleotides are TGTGCCAGCAGCCCCGGGGGACCTGTGAGCTCCTACGAGCAGTACTTC.

There are a few counts of this clone. This rearrangement joins TRBV7-9 to TRBJ2-4; D is possibly TRBD2 (6 bases). The CDR3 covers 14 residues. With 5 bases removed from V and 6 bases from J, the gap between germline ends came to 14 bases. Germline CDR1 reads SEHNR; CDR2 reads FQNEAQ (reference sequence). The CDR3 reads CASSTSSQGNIQYF. The CDR3 bases are TGTGCCAGCAGCACTAGCTCCCAAGGAAACATTCAGTACTTC.

The chain employs TRBV9 and TRBJ2-1; TRBD2 matches 8 bases. The germline gives CDR1 SGDLS, CDR2 YYNGEE. The CDR3 extends over 14 amino acids. V was pared by 0 bases and J by 9 bases, with 5 bases of the junction left unmatched. CDR3 sequence reads: CASSVGGLGGEQFF. CDR3 DNA: TGTGCCAGCAGCGTAGGGGGACTAGGGGGTGAGCAGTTCTTC.

This rearrangement joins TRBV11-3 to TRBJ2-3, with 10 positions matching TRBD2. With 4 bases clipped from V and 6 bases from J, the junction kept 10 bases outside the gene matches. Germline V gives CDR1 SGHNT, CDR2 YENEEA. The CDR3 contains 16 residues. The CDR3 spells CASSSRSGRANDTQYF. Written as DNA, the CDR3 is TGTGCCAGCAGCTCCCGAAGCGGGAGGGCGAATGATACGCAGTATTTT.

This chain connects TRBV16 to TRBJ1-2, with TRBD1 as a possible D gene (6 bases). In germline, CDR1 is KGHSY, CDR2 FQNENV. Between the trimmed V and J ends, which lost 4 bases and 1 base, there was a span of 19 bases. The CDR3 has 17 amino acids. The CDR3 here is CASSLIAGTSNNYGYTF. DNA of the CDR3: TGTGCCAGCAGCCTAATTGCCGGGACAAGTAATAACTATGGCTACACCTTC.

The chain is built from TRBV5-8 and TRBJ2-6; maybe TRBD1 (6 bases). V was pared by 5 bases and J by 2 bases, with 17 bases between. The CDR3 is made up of 17 amino acids. CDR1 is SGHTS and CDR2 is YDEGEE in the germline V gene. Here the CDR3 DNA reads TGTGCCAGCAGGCCAGGGGTGTTTAGGGCTGGGGCCAACGTCCTGACTTTC. It is translated as CASRPGVFRAGANVLTF.

The chain has TRBV6-5 and TRBJ1-5; D is possibly TRBD1 (6 bases). Germline values: CDR1 MNHEY, CDR2 SVGAGI. The CDR3 extends over 15 amino acids. Trimming removed 2 bases at V and 2 bases at J, with 10 bases between. CDR3 sequence (DNA): TGTGCCAGCAGTTACGTGGGGGGGCGCAATCAGCCCCAGCATTTT. It translates to CASSYVGGRNQPQHF.

This chain uses TRBV9 with TRBJ2-1; TRBD1 is a possible D gene (5 bases). Per germline, CDR1 SGDLS and CDR2 YYNGEE. The CDR3 is 15 amino acids. The ends were cut back, 4 bases at V and 10 bases at J, with 21 bases in the middle. CDR3 sequence reads: CASSPRWTTAMEQFF. As DNA, the CDR3 is TGTGCCAGCAGCCCCCGATGGACAACGGCAATGGAGCAGTTCTTC.

This chain links TRBV9 with TRBJ2-1; tentatively, D is TRBD2 (5 bases). This CDR3 is 16 amino acids long. V lost 4 bases to trimming and J lost 2 bases, with 16 bases between them. Germline CDR1 SGDLS, CDR2 YYNGEE. This CDR3 is CASSPRGPGTYNEQFF. CDR3 bases: TGTGCCAGCAGCCCGCGAGGTCCCGGGACCTACAATGAGCAGTTCTTC.

The genes are TRBV5-4 and TRBJ2-7; 7 positions agree with TRBD1. J gave up 3 bases and V 4 bases, and 7 bases lay outside the gene matches. The CDR3 has 14 residues. Germline CDR1 and CDR2: SGHNT and YYREEE (reference sequence). The CDR3 bases are TGTGCCAGCAGCACCGGGGACAGCTACTACGAGCAGTACTTC. It is translated as CASSTGDSYYEQYF. The variable domain in full, with the rest retrieved from reference TRBV5-4 and TRBJ2-7, is ETGVTQSPTHLIKTRGQQVTLRCSSQSGHNTVSWYQQALGQGPQFIFQYYREEENGRGNFPPRFSGLQFPNYSSELNVNALELDDSALYLCASSTGDSYYEQYFGPGTRLTVT.

The chain employs TRBV28 and TRBJ1-2, with D tentatively TRBD1 (5 bases). The V gene's germline CDR1 is MDHEN and CDR2 SYDVKM. The CDR3 runs 15 residues. V lost 7 bases and J lost 4, with 19 bases in between. This CDR3 is CASMGGVALLYGYTF. DNA for the CDR3: TGTGCCAGCATGGGGGGAGTGGCCCTCCTCTATGGCTACACCTTC.

Only a few counts were recorded for this clone. Written as DNA, the CDR3 is TGTGCCAGCAGTTTATCGGTCGAGCGATACTACAATGAGCAGTTCTTC. This codes for CASSLSVERYYNEQFF. The V gene is TRBV27, the J gene TRBJ2-1; D not resolved. The V gene's germline CDR1 is MNHEY and CDR2 SMNVEV (reference sequence). Trimming shortened V by 0 bases and J by 3 bases, and 12 bases separated the two germline ends. The CDR3 is made up of 16 amino acids.

This rearrangement joins TRBV30 to TRBJ2-2; possibly TRBD1 for D (6 bases). Trimming took off 5 bases at V and 7 bases at J, with 11 bases between the two ends. CDR1 GTSNPN and CDR2 SVGIG come from the germline V gene (reference sequence). This CDR3 has 12 residues. The CDR3 nucleotides are TGTGCCTGGGCAGGGGAGAGCGGGGAGCTGTTTTTT. Protein: CAWAGESGELFF.

This clone appeared a few times. The chain is built from TRBV2 and TRBJ2-2; D remains ambiguous. V was pared by 1 base and J by 2 bases, with 11 bases between. The CDR3 loop spans 16 amino acids. The germline gives CDR1 SNHLY, CDR2 FYNNEI. CDR3: CASSEVMASNTGELFF. The DNA for the CDR3 is TGTGCCAGCAGTGAAGTAATGGCTTCCAACACCGGGGAGCTGTTTTTT.

The V gene is TRBV7-2, the J gene TRBJ2-7; D perhaps matches TRBD2 (5 bases). Germline V gives CDR1 SGHTA, CDR2 FQGNSA. The CDR3 contains 18 residues. The V gene lost 6 bases and the J gene lost 3 bases, with 27 bases spanning the gap. CDR3 in amino acids: CASSSWLRNTNGDYEQYF. Written as DNA, the CDR3 is TGTGCCAGCAGTTCCTGGCTGCGGAACACTAACGGGGACTACGAGCAGTACTTC.

This rearrangement joins TRBV6-1 to TRBJ2-1, with 11 bases matching TRBD2. V gave up 1 base and J gave up 6 bases; unmatched junction bases: 2. This CDR3 has 15 amino acids. Germline V gene lookup returns CDR1 MNHNS and CDR2 SASEGT. The CDR3 is CASSEVAGGPNEQFF. DNA for the CDR3: TGTGCCAGCAGTGAAGTAGCGGGAGGGCCCAATGAGCAGTTCTTC.

This clone was seen just once. The V gene is TRBV4-1, the J gene TRBJ2-1, with TRBD1 matching 10 bases. The germline gives CDR1 MGHRA, CDR2 YSYEKL. V lost 0 bases to trimming and J lost 6 bases; unmatched junction nucleotides: 20. The CDR3 spans 21 residues. The CDR3 bases are TGCGCCAGCAGCCAAGAGCGGGGGGACAGGGGATCCCCCCAGATCGGCAATGAGCAGTTCTTC. Encoded protein: CASSQERGDRGSPQIGNEQFF.

V is TRBV25-1 and J is TRBJ2-7, with D perhaps TRBD2 (5 bases). V lost 6 bases and J 0 bases, leaving 18 bases between the germline ends. Germline V gene sequence: CDR1 MGHDK, CDR2 SYGVNS. The CDR3 is 16 amino acids. Written as DNA, the CDR3 is TGTGCCAGCAGCCCCCATTGGAGCGGAAGCTCCTACGAGCAGTACTTC. This sequence encodes CASSPHWSGSSYEQYF.

V is TRBV4-2 and J is TRBJ2-5; weak D call: TRBD1 (6 bases). V was cut by 3 bases and J by 0 bases, with 8 bases left in between. The germline V gene has CDR1 LGHNA and CDR2 YNFKEQ. This CDR3 contains 14 residues. CDR3 residues: CASSQDSYQETQYF. CDR3 nucleotide sequence: TGTGCCAGCAGCCAGGACAGCTACCAAGAGACCCAGTACTTC.

The rearrangement uses TRBV19 and TRBJ2-1; D is unresolved. V was shortened by 5 bases and J by 5 bases, with 7 bases between the two germline ends. Germline assignment: CDR1 LNHDA and CDR2 SQIVND (reference sequence). This CDR3 has 12 amino acids. The CDR3 loop is CASSLLDNEQFF. The CDR3 DNA sequence: TGTGCCAGTAGTTTGCTAGACAATGAGCAGTTCTTC.

DNA of the CDR3: TGCAGCGTTGAGCTGGGAGCTGGGGCCAACGTCCTGACTTTC. It yields the protein CSVELGAGANVLTF. The rearrangement links TRBV29-1 to TRBJ2-6; possible D gene TRBD2, 5 bases. Germline V gene lookup returns CDR1 SQVTM and CDR2 ANQGSEA. V gave up 3 bases and J gave up 2 bases, with 8 bases separating them. CDR3 length: 14 residues.

This chain connects TRBV4-1 to TRBJ2-5; 7 bases map to TRBD2. TRBJ2-7 explains the end of the DNA better; the J call may be wrong. The CDR3 extends over 15 amino acids. Looked up from germline, CDR1 is MGHRA and CDR2 is YSYEKL. CDR3 sequence reads: CASSLKAASGYEQYF. The CDR3 DNA reads TGCGCCAGCAGCCTTAAAGCGGCTAGCGGATACGAGCAGTACTTC.

This clone occurred once. The chain is built from TRBV6-6 and TRBJ2-1, with D possibly TRBD1 on 5 matching bases. Trimming left V 5 bases short and J 2 bases short, with 7 bases between. Looked up from germline, CDR1 is MNHNY and CDR2 is SVGAGI (reference sequence). The CDR3 has 13 residues. Written as DNA, the CDR3 is TGTGCCAGCAGTGGCAGGGCCTACAATGAGCAGTTCTTC. This translates into CASSGRAYNEQFF.

V and J are TRBV7-2 and TRBJ2-5; no firm D call. CDR1 is SGHTA, CDR2 FQGNSA, per germline. The CDR3 sequence is 16 residues long. V was trimmed by 6 bases and J by 1 base, leaving 18 bases between them. This CDR3 reads CASSPVSGGSQETQYF. The DNA of the CDR3 is TGTGCCAGCAGTCCAGTGAGTGGCGGCAGCCAAGAGACCCAGTACTTC. Combining the CDR3 with reference TRBV7-2 and TRBJ2-5 gives the whole variable domain GAGVSQSPSNKVTEKGKDVELRCDPISGHTALYWYRQSLGQGLEFLIYFQGNSAPDKSGLPSDRFSAERTGGSVSTLTIQRTQQEDSAVYLCASSPVSGGSQETQYFGPGTRLLVL.

Details on this clone: One end of the junction varies from germline; a read error may be responsible. The chain has TRBV2 and TRBJ2-1, with 8 bases identical to TRBD2. This CDR3 contains 13 residues. Germline V gene sequence: CDR1 SNHLY, CDR2 FYNNEI. The CDR3 DNA reads TGTGCCGGAAAACTAGCGGCCTACAGTGAGCAGTTCTTC. This sequence encodes CAGKLAAYSEQFF.